The clone carrying this T cell receptor (beta chain) is a singleton in its sample. Antigen unknown. CDR1 is SGHTS and CDR2 is YDEGEE in the germline V gene. V was clipped by 3 bases and J by 4 bases; unmatched bases: 5. The CDR3 length is 14 residues. These data originate in a study of shared clonotypes between healthy human individuals. Whole-study context: CD4 naive cells filled three plates per donor, CD4 memory three, CD8 naive two and CD8 memory one. The study's findings and limits: Researchers found naive subsets generally carried larger estimated richness than memory subsets.

About 200 ng DNA, 30,000 or so T cell genomes, went into each sorted-subset replicate PCR. Repertoires were generated with immunoSEQ multiplex PCR, while TCRdb's copy carries only in-frame clones and drops some. The sample includes over a million clones, around three quarters seen only once; the top ten take under 0.65%. V and J are TRBV5-8 and TRBJ2-7, with 9 positions matching TRBD1. Sample: memory CD4+ T cells from PBMCs. The subset was: CD45RA-negative fraction. The clonotype comes from a man aged 18 to 30 in good health. Some clones in this sample may be carry-over from other donors' samples. The CDR3 bases are TGTGCCAGCAGCTGGGACAGGGAACTATACGAGCAGTACTTC. This sequence encodes CASSWDRELYEQYF.